This note documents a single T cell receptor beta chain sequence. Its antigen remains unidentified. Per-base quality was not reported, and no clone a single base away is much larger than it. This sample was included in a study of blood T cell repertoires in COVID-19 (dated by TCRdb to about 2020). Some background on the complete study: Collaborator samples came from the United States, Italy and Spain and covered acute and convalescent phases of COVID-19. Nearly every sample came with metadata listing a de-identified subject ID, COVID-19 status, age in years and sex. Samples were obtained from the ongoing ImmuneRACE study (first 160 participants) and from 1,254 subjects provided by 6 global collaborators. The repertoires were released in a freely available public database meant as a resource for research on the immune response to SARS-CoV-2. Deeply sampled blood TCRbeta repertoires from subjects exposed to, actively infected with, or recovered from COVID-19 were included in the dataset. Where available, HLA class I and class II types were taken from metadata supplied by the sample provider and were not determined by assay-based typing. The material from the prospective study consisted of cDNA or gDNA derived from T cells, B-cell-depleted T cells, or PBMCs.

The immunoSEQ Assay, a bias-controlled multiplex PCR, was used to amplify TCRbeta CDR3 regions from genomic DNA. On the study's bioinformatics: Nucleated cell counts per sample were estimated from amplification of reference gene primers within the assay. To quantify the absolute abundance of each unique TCRbeta CDR3 rearrangement, sequence reads were collapsed and filtered. For each sample, productive Simpson clonality was calculated as the square root of Simpson's diversity index across productive rearrangements. The clones in this table, taken by TCRdb from immuneACCESS, are in-frame only. Not every clone is retained; where verified, under half of the shortfall comes from an unresolved V gene, and the cause of the rest is unknown. V and J calls and clone size follow that table, whereas D and trimming were derived from the DNA. The sample has over 250,000 clones on record, about 88% of them singletons. The ten largest clonotypes hold approximately 4.5% of the sample.

What the research found in general, with its limitations: Clinical and demographic metadata were provided uncurated, with the amount varying by source and participant.

The CDR3 has 14 amino acids, counting the end cysteine and phenylalanine. The kept DNA is CDR3 alone, 42 bases in frame from the first base. Trimmed from V: 3 bases; trimmed from J: 7 bases; junction bases lacking a gene match: 6. As encoded in the germline V gene, CDR1 is SGDLS while CDR2 is YYNGEE. Participants in the prospective study were enrolled through a virtual design, were aged roughly 18 to 100 years, and lived in under 25 United States geographic areas. In the prospective study, participants were assigned to cohorts based on the clinical history participants reported in a screening survey and a study questionnaire. Mobile phlebotomists in the prospective study collected whole blood, serum and a nasopharyngeal or oropharyngeal swab from every participant. Over a roughly 2-month period, participants in the prospective study had the option of providing additional blood draws and questionnaires. Blood samples from the prospective study were shipped frozen or at room temperature prior to DNA extraction.

The TCR was taken from a man aged 30-40 years with acute COVID-19. The sequence is built from TRBV9 and TRBJ1-2, and TRBD1 matches 10 of the central bases. Sequencing input: PBMCs or T cells enriched from blood (not recorded which). The DNA is TGTGCCAGCAGCGCCGACAGGGGGCAGTCTGGCTACACCTTC. Its product reads: CASSADRGQSGYTF.